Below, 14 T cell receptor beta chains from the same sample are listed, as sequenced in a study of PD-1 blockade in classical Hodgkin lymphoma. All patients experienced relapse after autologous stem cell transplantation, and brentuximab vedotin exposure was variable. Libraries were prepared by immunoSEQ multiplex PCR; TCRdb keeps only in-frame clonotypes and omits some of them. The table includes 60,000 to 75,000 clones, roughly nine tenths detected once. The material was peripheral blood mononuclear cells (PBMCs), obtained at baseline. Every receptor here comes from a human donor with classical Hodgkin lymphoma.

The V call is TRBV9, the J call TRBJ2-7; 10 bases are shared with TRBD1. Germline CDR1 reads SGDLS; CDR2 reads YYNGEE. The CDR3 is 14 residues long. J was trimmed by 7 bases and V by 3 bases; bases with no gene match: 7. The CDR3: CASSARDRGWEQYF. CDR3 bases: TGTGCCAGCAGCGCCCGGGACAGGGGTTGGGAGCAGTACTTC.

As DNA, the CDR3 is TGTGCCAGCAGAAGACCCGTGGGACCAACGGGCGAGCAGTACTTC. It codes for CASRRPVGPTGEQYF. The J gene is TRBJ2-7, the V gene TRBV28; D might be TRBD1 or TRBD2, each matching 5 bases. Trimming removed 6 bases at V and 6 bases at J, with 21 bases between. Germline loops: CDR1 MDHEN, CDR2 SYDVKM. This CDR3 comprises 15 residues.

CDR3 bases: TGTGCCACCAGCAGAGGGGACGAGCAGTACTTC. Translating gives CATSRGDEQYF. The J gene is TRBJ2-7, the V gene TRBV15; no definite D call. V was cut by 1 base and J by 5 bases, with 3 bases left in between. From germline, CDR1 is LNHNV and CDR2 YYDKDF (reference sequence). This CDR3 comprises 11 residues.

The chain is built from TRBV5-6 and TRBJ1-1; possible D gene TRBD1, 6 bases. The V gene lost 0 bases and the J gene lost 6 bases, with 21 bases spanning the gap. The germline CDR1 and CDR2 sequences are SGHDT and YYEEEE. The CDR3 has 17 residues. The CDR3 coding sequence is TGTGCCAGCAGCTTGGGGACAGCCCAGCGGTGGGCACCTGAAGCTTTCTTT. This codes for CASSLGTAQRWAPEAFF. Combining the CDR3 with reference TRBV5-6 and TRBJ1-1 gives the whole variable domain DAGVTQSPTHLIKTRGQQVTLRCSPKSGHDTVSWYQQALGQGPQFIFQYYEEEERQRGNFPDRFSGHQFPNYSSELNVNALLLGDSALYLCASSLGTAQRWAPEAFFGQGTRLTVV.

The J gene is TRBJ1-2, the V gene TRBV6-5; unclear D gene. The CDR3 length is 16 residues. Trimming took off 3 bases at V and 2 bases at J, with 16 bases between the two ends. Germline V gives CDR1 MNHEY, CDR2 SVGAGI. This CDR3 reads CASSYGSHRLNYGYTF. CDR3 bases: TGTGCCAGCAGTTATGGGAGTCACCGACTAAACTATGGCTACACCTTC.

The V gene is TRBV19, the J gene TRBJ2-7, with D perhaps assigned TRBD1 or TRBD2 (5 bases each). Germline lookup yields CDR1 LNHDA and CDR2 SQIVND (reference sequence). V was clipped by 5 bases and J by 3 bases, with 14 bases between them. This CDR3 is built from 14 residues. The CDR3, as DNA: TGTGCCAGTAGTTCACAGCAGGGAGACTACGAGCAGTACTTC. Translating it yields CASSSQQGDYEQYF.

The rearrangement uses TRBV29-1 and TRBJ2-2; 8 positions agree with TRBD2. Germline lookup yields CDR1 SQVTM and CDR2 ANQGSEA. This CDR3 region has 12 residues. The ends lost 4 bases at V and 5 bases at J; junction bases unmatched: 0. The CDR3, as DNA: TGCAGCGTTGCGGGAGGGACCGGGGAGCTGTTTTTT. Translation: CSVAGGTGELFF.

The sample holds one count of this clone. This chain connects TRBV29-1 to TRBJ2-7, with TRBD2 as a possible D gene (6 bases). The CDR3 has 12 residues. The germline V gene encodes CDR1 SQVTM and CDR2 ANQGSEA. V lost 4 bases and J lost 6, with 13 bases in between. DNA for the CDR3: TGCAGCGTTGCACTGGGGGGAAGCGAGCAGTACTTC. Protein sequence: CSVALGGSEQYF.

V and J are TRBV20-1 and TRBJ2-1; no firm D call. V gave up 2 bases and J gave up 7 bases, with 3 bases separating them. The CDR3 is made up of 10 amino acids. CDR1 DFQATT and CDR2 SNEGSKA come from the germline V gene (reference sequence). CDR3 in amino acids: CSARRNEQFF. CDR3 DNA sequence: TGCAGTGCTAGACGGAATGAGCAGTTCTTC.

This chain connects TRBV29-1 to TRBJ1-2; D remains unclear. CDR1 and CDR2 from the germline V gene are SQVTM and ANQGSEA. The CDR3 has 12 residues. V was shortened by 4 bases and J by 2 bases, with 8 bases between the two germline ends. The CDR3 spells CSVVADNYGYTF. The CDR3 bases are TGCAGCGTTGTAGCAGACAACTATGGCTACACCTTC.

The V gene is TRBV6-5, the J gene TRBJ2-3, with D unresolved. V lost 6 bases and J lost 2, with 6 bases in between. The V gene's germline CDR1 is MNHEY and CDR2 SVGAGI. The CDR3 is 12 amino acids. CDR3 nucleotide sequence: TGTGCCAGCAGGAGTTACACAGATACGCAGTATTTT. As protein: CASRSYTDTQYF.

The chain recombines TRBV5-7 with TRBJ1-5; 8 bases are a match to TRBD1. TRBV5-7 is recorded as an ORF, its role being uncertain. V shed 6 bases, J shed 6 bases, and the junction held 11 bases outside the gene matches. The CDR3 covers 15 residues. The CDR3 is CASTSSRGPVQPQHF. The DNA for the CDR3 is TGTGCCAGCACTTCAAGCAGGGGGCCGGTTCAGCCCCAGCATTTT.

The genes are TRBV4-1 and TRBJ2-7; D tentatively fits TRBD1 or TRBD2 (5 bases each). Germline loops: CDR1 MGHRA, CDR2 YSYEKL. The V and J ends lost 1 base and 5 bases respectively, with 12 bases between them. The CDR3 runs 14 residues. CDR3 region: CASSQVPLGDEQYF. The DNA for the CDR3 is TGCGCCAGCAGCCAAGTCCCGCTGGGGGACGAGCAGTACTTC.

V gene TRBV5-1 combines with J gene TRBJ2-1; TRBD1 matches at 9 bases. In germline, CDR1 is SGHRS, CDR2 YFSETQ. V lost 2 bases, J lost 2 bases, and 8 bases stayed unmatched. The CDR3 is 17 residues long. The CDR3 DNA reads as TGCGCCAGCAGCTTTCGGGTCGGGACAGGGCCCTACAATGAGCAGTTCTTC. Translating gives CASSFRVGTGPYNEQFF.